The 25 T cell receptor beta chains given below trace back to one sample, sequenced in a study of blood T cell repertoires in COVID-19. This table comes from immunoSEQ multiplex PCR, and its TCRdb copy is limited to in-frame clones, with some not included. The table has approximately 160,000 clones, around 80% seen once. The sample taken for sequencing was PBMCs or T cells enriched from blood (not recorded which). The receptors shown here come from a middle-aged man who had recovered from COVID-19.

The rearrangement uses TRBV9 and TRBJ2-1; 13 bases fit TRBD2. V was pared by 3 bases and J by 4 bases, with 4 bases of the junction left unmatched. The CDR3 has 16 residues. Per the germline V gene, CDR1 is SGDLS and CDR2 is YYNGEE. CDR3 sequence (DNA): TGTGCCAGCAGCGAGACTAGCGGGGGGTTATACAATGAGCAGTTCTTC. The encoded protein is CASSETSGGLYNEQFF.

The chain is built from TRBV7-9 and TRBJ1-2; perhaps TRBD1 as D (6 bases). Trimming pared 4 bases from V and 8 bases from J, leaving 20 bases between. Germline loops: CDR1 SEHNR, CDR2 FQNEAQ (reference sequence). The CDR3 is 15 amino acids. CDR3 in DNA: TGTGCCAGCAGCTCAGCCGGGACAAGAGCCAGCGGCTACACCTTC. This sequence encodes CASSSAGTRASGYTF.

The V and J genes are TRBV12-5 and TRBJ2-6, with D possibly being TRBD2 (5 bases). The V and J ends lost 7 bases and 2 bases respectively, with 18 bases between them. The CDR3 extends over 17 amino acids. From germline, CDR1 is LGHNT and CDR2 FRNRAP. The CDR3, as DNA: TGTGCTAGTGCTACTACAATTGGGAGTACTGGGGCCAACGTCCTGACTTTC. Its protein is CASATTIGSTGANVLTF.

The chain employs TRBV19 and TRBJ1-2; D may be TRBD1 (6 bases). Germline-derived CDR1 and CDR2 are LNHDA and SQIVND (reference sequence). Trimming stripped 1 base from V and 3 bases from J, with 6 bases between. The length of the CDR3 is 13 residues. CDR3 DNA: TGTGCCAGTAGTATAGGACAGGACTATGGCTACACCTTC. Protein: CASSIGQDYGYTF. The complete variable domain, with remaining parts taken from reference TRBV19 and TRBJ1-2, reads DGGITQSPKYLFRKEGQNVTLSCEQNLNHDAMYWYRQDPGQGLRLIYYSQIVNDFQKGDIAEGYSVSREKKESFPLTVTSAQKNPTAFYLCASSIGQDYGYTFGSGTRLTVV.

The rearrangement joins TRBV10-3 to TRBJ2-2; 10 bases are a match to TRBD2. Germline-derived CDR1 and CDR2 are ENHRY and SYGVKD. Germline trimming cut 10 bases from V and 5 bases from J; bases unmatched to any gene: 13. CDR3 length equals 16 residues. For the CDR3, the DNA is TGTGCCACCGCCTTCGGGTTAGCGGGGGGAACCGGGGAGCTGTTTTTT. Amino acids: CATAFGLAGGTGELFF.

The chain carries TRBV15 and TRBJ2-2, with 11 bases matching TRBD1. The CDR3 runs to 18 residues. Germline CDR1 is LNHNV and CDR2 is YYDKDF (reference sequence). V was clipped by 1 base and J by 6 bases; unmatched bases: 10. The CDR3 sequence: CATSRAGTGGSRAGELFF. Written as DNA, the CDR3 is TGTGCCACCAGCAGAGCGGGGACAGGGGGTTCCCGGGCCGGGGAGCTGTTTTTT.

This chain connects TRBV10-3 to TRBJ2-7; a possible D gene is TRBD2 (6 bases). The germline V gene has CDR1 ENHRY and CDR2 SYGVKD. CDR3 size: 12 residues. The ends were cut back, 9 bases at V and 0 bases at J, with 9 bases in the middle. For the CDR3, the DNA is TGTGCCATGGGAGGATCCTCCTACGAGCAGTACTTC. Its protein product is CAMGGSSYEQYF.

The chain links TRBV19 to TRBJ2-1; D is undetermined. V gave up 7 bases and J gave up 13 bases, with 17 bases separating them. The CDR3 consists of 12 residues. Germline CDR1 reads LNHDA; CDR2 reads SQIVND (reference sequence). The CDR3 DNA reads as TGTGCCAGTATCATTACAGAAGGTCTCCAGTTCTTC. This sequence encodes CASIITEGLQFF. The full variable domain, with the rest looked up from reference TRBV19 and TRBJ2-1, is DGGITQSPKYLFRKEGQNVTLSCEQNLNHDAMYWYRQDPGQGLRLIYYSQIVNDFQKGDIAEGYSVSREKKESFPLTVTSAQKNPTAFYLCASIITEGLQFFGPGTRLTVL.

The chain links TRBV30 to TRBJ1-5; D is ambiguous. CDR1 is GTSNPN, CDR2 SVGIG, per germline (reference sequence). The CDR3 is 13 residues long. The V gene lost 4 bases and the J gene lost 6 bases, with 13 bases spanning the gap. The CDR3 DNA reads as TGTGCCTGGAATGGAGGGCAAGGTCAGCCCCAGCATTTT. As protein: CAWNGGQGQPQHF.

The V gene is TRBV19, the J gene TRBJ2-7; D uncertain. Germline lookup yields CDR1 LNHDA and CDR2 SQIVND (reference sequence). The germline V and J ends were trimmed by 3 bases and 0 bases, with 9 bases remaining between them. This CDR3 region has 14 residues. CDR3 nucleotide sequence: TGTGCCAGTAGTATCTCCGACATCTCCTACGAGCAGTACTTC. The encoded protein is CASSISDISYEQYF.

As for this clone: A read error may produce the germline difference seen at one junction end. This chain connects TRBV29-1 to TRBJ2-5, with TRBD2 identical over 14 bases. CDR3 length: 13 amino acids. Per germline, CDR1 SQVTM and CDR2 ANQGSEA. CDR3 region: CSVERTSGGLRDF. In DNA, the CDR3 is TGCAGCGTTGAACGGACTAGCGGGGGGCTCCGCGACTTC. The full variable domain, its missing parts supplied by reference TRBV29-1 and TRBJ2-5, is SAVISQKPSRDICQRGTSLTIQCQVDSQVTMMFWYRQQPGQSLTLIATANQGSEATYESGFVIDKFPISRPNLTFSTLTVSNMSPEDSSIYLCSVERTSGGLRDFGPGTRLLVL.

The chain combines TRBV6-5 with TRBJ2-3; a possible D gene is TRBD2 (5 bases). The germline V and J ends were trimmed by 6 bases and 2 bases, with 15 bases remaining between them. The CDR3 is made up of 15 amino acids. Germline values: CDR1 MNHEY, CDR2 SVGAGI. The DNA for the CDR3 is TGTGCCAGCAGCCAGGACTGGGGAAACACAGATACGCAGTATTTT. Its translation: CASSQDWGNTDTQYF.

The chain has TRBV11-2 and TRBJ1-1; possibly TRBD1 for D (5 bases). This CDR3 region has 14 residues. Germline values: CDR1 SGHAT, CDR2 FQNNGV. Trimming took off 5 bases at V and 4 bases at J, with 14 bases between the two ends. The CDR3 here is CASSSQGVGTEAFF. DNA of the CDR3: TGTGCCAGCAGCAGCCAGGGCGTCGGCACTGAAGCTTTCTTT.

The chain recombines TRBV7-4 with TRBJ1-2; a weak D match, TRBD1 (5 bases). The germline V gene has CDR1 SGHVT and CDR2 SQSDAQ. The CDR3 is made up of 18 amino acids. V shed 0 bases and J shed 5 bases, with 22 bases lying between them. The CDR3 region is CASSLALVEDGGGYGYTF. DNA of the CDR3: TGTGCCAGCAGCTTAGCGCTAGTAGAGGACGGCGGGGGGTATGGCTACACCTTC.

The chain couples TRBV10-3 to TRBJ1-1, with 7 bases matching TRBD1. The CDR3 is 14 residues long. With V trimmed by 6 bases and J by 0 bases, 4 bases remained unmatched. CDR1 is ENHRY, CDR2 SYGVKD, per germline. CDR3 bases: TGTGCCATCAGGGACAGGTCGATGAACACTGAAGCTTTCTTT. It encodes CAIRDRSMNTEAFF.

The gene calls are TRBV4-1 and TRBJ1-2, with 10 bases aligning to TRBD1. CDR1 is MGHRA and CDR2 is YSYEKL in the germline V gene. This CDR3 comprises 16 residues. With 1 base clipped from V and 5 bases from J, the junction kept 7 bases outside the gene matches. This CDR3 is CASSQGQGATSYGYTF. Here the CDR3 DNA reads TGCGCCAGCAGCCAAGGACAGGGGGCAACGTCATATGGCTACACCTTC.

The gene calls are TRBV10-3 and TRBJ2-2, with D perhaps TRBD2 (7 bases). The CDR3 consists of 18 residues. Germline V gene data show CDR1 as ENHRY and CDR2 as SYGVKD. Trimming took 10 bases from V and 1 from J, leaving 25 bases between them. CDR3 in amino acids: CATLRVRSGDMNTGELFF. The CDR3 nucleotides are TGTGCCACCCTTCGGGTTCGAAGCGGGGACATGAACACCGGGGAGCTGTTTTTT.

The CDR3 nucleotides are TGTGCCAGCACCAGGTCCGGACAGCTCTATGGCTACACCTTC. Translated, it gives CASTRSGQLYGYTF. This chain uses TRBV6-5 with TRBJ1-2; a possible D gene is TRBD1 (6 bases). Germline CDR1 reads MNHEY; CDR2 reads SVGAGI. CDR3 size: 14 residues. V lost 7 bases to trimming and J lost 4 bases, with 16 bases between them.

This chain joins TRBV11-2 and TRBJ2-1, with D possibly being TRBD1 (5 bases). The CDR3 spans 15 residues. From germline, CDR1 is SGHAT and CDR2 FQNNGV. The V gene lost 1 base and the J gene lost 0 bases, with 7 bases spanning the gap. The CDR3 spells CASSLGGYSYNEQFF. In DNA form, the CDR3 reads TGTGCCAGCAGCTTAGGGGGCTACTCCTACAATGAGCAGTTCTTC.

This chain uses TRBV30 with TRBJ1-1; TRBD1 agrees at 9 bases. CDR1 and CDR2 from the germline V gene are GTSNPN and SVGIG (reference sequence). After removal of 3 bases from V and 7 bases from J, the junction contained 6 bases not matched to a gene. This CDR3 comprises 13 residues. The CDR3 sequence: CAWRQGANHEAFF. CDR3 in DNA: TGTGCCTGGAGACAGGGGGCGAATCATGAAGCTTTCTTT.

This clone has just a few counts. V usage is TRBV7-6 and J usage is TRBJ2-6; 7 positions match TRBD1. The germline gives CDR1 SGHVS, CDR2 FNYEAQ. CDR3 length: 16 residues. V was pared by 5 bases and J by 0 bases, with 4 bases of the junction left unmatched. In DNA, the CDR3 is TGTGCCAGCAGCGGACAGGTCCTCTCTGGGGCCAACGTCCTGACTTTC. Translated, it gives CASSGQVLSGANVLTF.

The chain has TRBV6-5 and TRBJ2-3, with TRBD2 as a possible D gene (5 bases). CDR1 and CDR2 (germline): MNHEY, SVGAGI. This CDR3 region has 15 residues. With 9 bases removed from V and 2 bases from J, the gap between germline ends came to 18 bases. This CDR3 reads CASNLARGFTDTQYF. CDR3 in DNA: TGTGCCAGTAACTTAGCACGGGGATTCACAGATACGCAGTATTTT.

This clone was counted a few times. Germline is not matched at one junction end, which may reflect a read error. The chain combines TRBV11-2 with TRBJ1-4; 9 bases agree with TRBD1. The CDR3 sequence is 16 residues long. Germline-derived CDR1 and CDR2 are SGHAT and FQNNGV. CDR3 loop: CASALGTGIYNEKLFF. CDR3 DNA: TGTGCCAGCGCACTAGGGACAGGGATTTATAATGAAAAGCTGTTTTTT.

The J gene is TRBJ2-5, the V gene TRBV28, with D uncertain. This CDR3 spans 13 amino acids. Trimming stripped 6 bases from V and 0 bases from J, with 8 bases between. Germline V gene data show CDR1 as MDHEN and CDR2 as SYDVKM. DNA for the CDR3: TGTGCCAGCAGAGGCGGAAACCAAGAGACCCAGTACTTC. Translation: CASRGGNQETQYF.

The chain joins TRBV11-2 to TRBJ1-2, with unresolved D. CDR1 and CDR2 from the germline V gene are SGHAT and FQNNGV. The CDR3 is 14 residues long. The V and J ends lost 0 bases and 3 bases respectively, with 8 bases between them. CDR3 in amino acids: CASSLEGSYYGYTF. DNA for the CDR3: TGTGCCAGCAGCTTAGAGGGCAGCTACTATGGCTACACCTTC.